A selection of T cell receptor beta chains follows, all from one sample in a study of T cells in Graves' hyperthyroidism and ophthalmopathy. MiXCR was run by TCRdb on the multiplex PCR reads, yielding one entry per CDR3 protein. Among hundreds of thousands of distinct CDR3 sequences listed, 15% to 20% were seen once. The sequenced material came from blood. All receptors come from a man aged 35-49 years with Graves' ophthalmopathy. Both conserved end residues are part of each CDR3. D genes are given only for firm matches. Expanded clones get a size class; other rows say once, few or many, or leave the size out.

>many|TRBV10-1|TRBD1|TRBJ2-7
CASSAWTGSLEQYF
TGCGCCAGCAGCGCTTGGACAGGGAGCCTCGAGCAGTACTTC
>few|TRBV27|NA|TRBJ2-5
CASSLFTGSPLEYF
TGTGCCAGCAGTTTATTTACGGGGTCACCGCTCGAGTACTTC
>few|TRBV3-1|NA|TRBJ2-3
CASSQGASGGTQYF
TGTGCCAGCAGCCAAGGGGCCTCCGGTGGTACGCAGTATTTT
>many|TRBV7-8|NA|TRBJ1-2
CASSPDGGGDYGYTF
TGTGCCAGCAGCCCCGATGGGGGGGGCGACTATGGCTACACCTTC
>many|TRBV18|NA|TRBJ1-5
CASSQGRGDQPQHF
TGTGCCAGCTCACAGGGTAGGGGGGATCAGCCCCAGCATTTT
>NA|TRBV9|TRBD2|TRBJ2-3
CASSARLAGGGPSTDTQYF
TGTGCCAGCAGCGCCCGACTAGCGGGGGGGGGCCCTAGCACAGATACGCAGTATTTT
>NA|TRBV10-3|NA|TRBJ1-2
CAIRDPANYGYTF
TGTGCCATCCGGGACCCAGCTAACTATGGCTACACCTTC
>NA|TRBV7-2|NA|TRBJ1-1
CASNLPGGSTEAFF
TGTGCCAGCAACCTCCCTGGGGGGAGCACTGAAGCTTTCTTT
>few|TRBV11-2|TRBD2|TRBJ2-7
CASSPLAGPSSDYEQYF
TGTGCCAGCAGCCCTTTAGCGGGTCCCTCGAGTGACTACGAGCAGTACTTC
>NA|TRBV28|NA|TRBJ2-1
CASQGTGSYNEQFF
TGTGCCAGCCAAGGTACAGGGTCCTACAATGAGCAGTTCTTC
>NA|TRBV2|NA|TRBJ2-2
CASLAALATGELFF
TGTGCCAGTCTAGCCGCGCTGGCGACCGGGGAGCTGTTTTTT
>many|TRBV30|NA|TRBJ1-2
CAWIVRPNYGYTF
TGTGCCTGGATCGTGAGACCCAACTATGGCTACACCTTC
>NA|TRBV12-3/TRBV12-4|TRBD1|TRBJ2-3
CASRGTGEDTQYF
TGTGCCAGCAGAGGGACAGGAGAAGATACGCAGTATTTT
>NA|TRBV5-4|NA|TRBJ2-5
CASSWGIGETQYF
TGTGCCAGCAGTTGGGGCATAGGAGAGACCCAGTACTTC
>many|TRBV28|NA|TRBJ1-1
CASSFLRHGAFF
TGTGCCAGCAGTTTCCTTCGCCATGGGGCTTTCTTT
>few|TRBV10-3|TRBD2|TRBJ2-3
CAISNGLAGGTDTQYF
TGTGCCATCAGTAATGGACTAGCGGGGGGCACAGATACGCAGTATTTT
>NA|TRBV5-5|NA|TRBJ1-6
CASSLVGTNSPLHF
TGTGCCAGCAGCTTGGTGGGGACCAATTCACCCCTCCACTTT
>many|TRBV30|NA|TRBJ2-7
CAWSVGYYEQYF
TGTGCCTGGAGTGTAGGGTACTACGAGCAGTACTTC
>few|TRBV20-1|NA|TRBJ2-1
CSARAGVNEQFF
TGCAGTGCTAGGGCAGGGGTCAATGAGCAGTTCTTC
>few|TRBV5-1|TRBD2|TRBJ2-3
CASRGGVAGTSDTQYF
TGCGCCAGCAGGGGGGGCGTAGCGGGGACTTCCGATACGCAGTATTTT
>NA|TRBV5-5|NA|TRBJ1-1
CASSPDALVTEAFF
TGTGCCAGCAGCCCGGACGCCTTGGTGACTGAAGCTTTCTTT
>many|TRBV2|TRBD2|TRBJ2-5
CASSGETSLQETQYF
TGTGCCAGCAGCGGAGAGACTAGCCTCCAAGAGACCCAGTACTTC
>NA|TRBV7-2|NA|TRBJ2-3
CASSLALGLKPADTQYF
TGTGCCAGCAGCTTAGCGCTTGGACTGAAACCCGCAGATACGCAGTATTTT
>few|TRBV12-3/TRBV12-4|TRBD2|TRBJ2-4
CASSYGGGNIQYF
TGTGCCAGCAGTTACGGGGGGGGGAACATTCAGTACTTC
>few|TRBV20-1|TRBD1|TRBJ1-1
CSARDQQGRNTEAFF
TGCAGTGCTAGAGATCAACAGGGGCGGAACACTGAAGCTTTCTTT
>NA|TRBV3-1|TRBD1|TRBJ2-5
CASSSRDSEGETQYF
TGTGCCAGCAGCTCTCGGGACAGTGAGGGCGAGACCCAGTACTTC
>few|TRBV6-2/TRBV6-3|NA|TRBJ1-5
CASRTPAQSQPQHF
TGTGCCAGCAGGACGCCCGCGCAAAGTCAGCCCCAGCATTTT
>NA|TRBV6-5|TRBD2|TRBJ2-1
CASSYRRGGNNEQFF
TGTGCCAGCAGTTACCGGCGGGGGGGTAATAATGAGCAGTTCTTC
>many|TRBV2|NA|TRBJ2-2
CASSDATGELFF
TGTGCCAGCAGTGATGCGACCGGGGAGCTGTTTTTT
>few|TRBV19|TRBD2|TRBJ2-3
CASRAGGPNTQYF
TGTGCCTCAAGGGCGGGGGGGCCAAATACGCAGTATTTT
>few|TRBV9|TRBD2|TRBJ2-3
CASSVEGLPNTDTQYF
TGTGCCAGCAGCGTAGAGGGACTACCTAACACAGATACGCAGTATTTT
>many|TRBV3-1|TRBD2|TRBJ2-1
CASSQDSAGGPENEQFF
TGTGCCAGCAGCCAAGATTCAGCGGGAGGGCCAGAGAATGAGCAGTTCTTC
>NA|TRBV20-1|TRBD2|TRBJ2-7
CSAGVPSSGRRYEQYF
TGCAGTGCTGGGGTCCCTTCTAGCGGGAGGCGGTACGAGCAGTACTTC
>few|TRBV19|NA|TRBJ1-6
CASSMWSSLNSPLHF
TGTGCCAGTAGTATGTGGAGCTCACTTAATTCACCCCTCCACTTT
>few|TRBV2|NA|TRBJ1-4
CASSDRGFNEKLFF
TGTGCCAGCAGTGACAGGGGATTTAATGAAAAACTGTTTTTT
>many|TRBV12-3/TRBV12-4|NA|TRBJ2-5
CASSGGQNRWWETQYF
TGTGCCAGCAGCGGGGGGCAGAACCGTTGGTGGGAGACCCAGTACTTC